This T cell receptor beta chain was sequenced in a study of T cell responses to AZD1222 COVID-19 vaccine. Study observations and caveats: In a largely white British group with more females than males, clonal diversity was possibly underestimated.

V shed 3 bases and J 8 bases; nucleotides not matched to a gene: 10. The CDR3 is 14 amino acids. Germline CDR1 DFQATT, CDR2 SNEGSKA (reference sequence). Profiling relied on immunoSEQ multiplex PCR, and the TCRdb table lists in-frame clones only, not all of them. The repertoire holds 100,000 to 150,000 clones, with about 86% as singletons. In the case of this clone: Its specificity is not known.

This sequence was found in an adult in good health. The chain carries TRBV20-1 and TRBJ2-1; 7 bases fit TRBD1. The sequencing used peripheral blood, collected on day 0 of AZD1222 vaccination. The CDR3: CSASRGRIRHEQFF. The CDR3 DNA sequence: TGCAGTGCTAGTAGGGGGCGCATACGTCATGAGCAGTTCTTC.